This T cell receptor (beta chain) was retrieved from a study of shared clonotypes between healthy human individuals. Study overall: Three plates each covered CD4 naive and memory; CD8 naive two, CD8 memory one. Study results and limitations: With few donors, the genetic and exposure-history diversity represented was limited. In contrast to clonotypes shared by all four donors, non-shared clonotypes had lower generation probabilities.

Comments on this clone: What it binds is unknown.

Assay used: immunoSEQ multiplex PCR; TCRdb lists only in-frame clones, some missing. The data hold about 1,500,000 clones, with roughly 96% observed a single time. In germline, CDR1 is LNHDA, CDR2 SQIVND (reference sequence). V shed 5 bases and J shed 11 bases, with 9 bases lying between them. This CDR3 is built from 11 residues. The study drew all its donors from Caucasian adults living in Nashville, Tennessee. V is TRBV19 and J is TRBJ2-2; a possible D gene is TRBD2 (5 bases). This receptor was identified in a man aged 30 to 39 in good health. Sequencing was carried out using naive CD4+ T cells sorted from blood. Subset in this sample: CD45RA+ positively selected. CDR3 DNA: TGTGCCAGTAGTCCAGGACTCGAGCTGTTTTTT. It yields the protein CASSPGLELFF.